The T cell receptor (beta chain) described here comes from a study of blood T cell repertoires in COVID-19. The overall study: PBMCs, B-cell-depleted T cells, or T cells provided the cDNA or gDNA that made up the material.

Here immunoSEQ multiplex PCR was the method, and the copy in TCRdb shows in-frame clones only, minus some. The table has under 70,000 clones, around 90% seen once. The cohort comprised adults aged about 18 to 90 years residing in 20 to 30 US areas. The recovered donors of Cohort 3 showed two negative PCRs, clearance, or symptom resolution. Sequencing was done on a sample of PBMCs or T cells enriched from blood (not recorded which). The sequence derives from a woman aged 35 to 49 who had recovered from COVID-19.

The CDR3 DNA follows: TGTGCCAGCAGTGACCAGGTGGGCACTGAAGCTTTCTTT. This translates into CASSDQVGTEAFF. The chain recombines TRBV12-3 or TRBV12-4 with TRBJ1-1, with D unclear. The length of the CDR3 is 13 residues. With 5 bases removed from V and 4 bases from J, the gap between germline ends came to 11 bases.